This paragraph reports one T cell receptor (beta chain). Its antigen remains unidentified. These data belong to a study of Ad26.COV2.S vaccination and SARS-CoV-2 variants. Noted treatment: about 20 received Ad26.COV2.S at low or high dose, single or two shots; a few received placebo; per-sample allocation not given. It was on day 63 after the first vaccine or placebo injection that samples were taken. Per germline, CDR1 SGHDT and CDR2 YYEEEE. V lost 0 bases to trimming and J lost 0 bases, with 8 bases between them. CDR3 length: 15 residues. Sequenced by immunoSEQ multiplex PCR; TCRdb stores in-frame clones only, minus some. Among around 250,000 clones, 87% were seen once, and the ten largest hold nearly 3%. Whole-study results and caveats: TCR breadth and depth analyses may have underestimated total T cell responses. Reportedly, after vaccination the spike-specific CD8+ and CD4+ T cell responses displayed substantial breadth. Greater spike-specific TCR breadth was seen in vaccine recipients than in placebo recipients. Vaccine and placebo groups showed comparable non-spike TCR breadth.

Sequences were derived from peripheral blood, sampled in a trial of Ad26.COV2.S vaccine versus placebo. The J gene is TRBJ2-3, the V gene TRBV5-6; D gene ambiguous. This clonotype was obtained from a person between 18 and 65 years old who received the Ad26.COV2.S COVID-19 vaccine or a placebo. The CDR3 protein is CASSLVAISTDTQYF. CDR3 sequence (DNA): TGTGCCAGCAGCTTGGTTGCTATTAGCACAGATACGCAGTATTTT. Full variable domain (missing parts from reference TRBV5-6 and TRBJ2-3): DAGVTQSPTHLIKTRGQQVTLRCSPKSGHDTVSWYQQALGQGPQFIFQYYEEEERQRGNFPDRFSGHQFPNYSSELNVNALLLGDSALYLCASSLVAISTDTQYFGPGTRLTVL.